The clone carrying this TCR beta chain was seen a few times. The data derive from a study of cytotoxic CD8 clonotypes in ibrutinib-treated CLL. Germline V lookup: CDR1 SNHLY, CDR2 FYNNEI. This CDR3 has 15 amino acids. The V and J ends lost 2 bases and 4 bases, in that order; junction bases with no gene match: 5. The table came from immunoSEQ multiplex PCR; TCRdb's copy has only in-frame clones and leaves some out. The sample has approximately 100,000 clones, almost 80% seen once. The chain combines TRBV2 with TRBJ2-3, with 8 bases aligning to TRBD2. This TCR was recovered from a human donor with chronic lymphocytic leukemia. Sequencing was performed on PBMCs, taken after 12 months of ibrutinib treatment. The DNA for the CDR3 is TGTGCCAGCAGTGAAAACGGGAGGGATTCAGATACGCAGTATTTT. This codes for CASSENGRDSDTQYF.